This T cell receptor beta chain was documented in a study of OX40 agonist ivuxolimab in advanced cancers. Study-level background: An agonistic human IgG2 monoclonal antibody against OX40 (CD134) was given.

CDR3 size: 12 residues. Per the germline V gene, CDR1 is SSHAT and CDR2 is FNYEAQ (reference sequence). V was trimmed by 5 bases and J by 7 bases, leaving 11 bases between them. Profiling relied on immunoSEQ multiplex PCR, and the TCRdb table lists in-frame clones only, not all of them. The sample records 50,000 to 55,000 clones, approximately 75% being singletons. Concerning this clone itself: Its matching antigen is unknown.

Broader study findings: Clonal expansion was seen in CD4+ and CD8+ blood T cells by week 6 at 0.1 to 3.0 mg/kg.

This sequence originates from an adult with an advanced solid tumor such as melanoma, head and neck, liver or kidney cancer. The rearrangement joins TRBV7-7 to TRBJ2-5; either TRBD1 or TRBD2 may fit D (5 bases each). This specimen consisted of CD4+ or CD8+ T cells sorted from blood, obtained in a trial of the OX40 agonist ivuxolimab. CDR3 DNA: TGTGCCAGCAGCCCTAGTGGGGGGACCCAGTACTTC. Its protein product is CASSPSGGTQYF.